A selection of T cell receptor beta chains follows, all from one sample in a study of blood T cells in healthy people across ages. TCRdb used MiXCR to reprocess the 5' RACE reads, holding one entry per CDR3 protein. The table records around 1,600,000 distinct CDR3 sequences, under 55% of them present only once. Input material: blood. These receptors were obtained from a woman aged 18-29 years in good health. CDR3s include the opening cysteine and the closing phenylalanine or tryptophan. The order of the fields is V gene, J gene, clone size, D gene, CDR3 protein, CDR3 DNA. A D gene is named only where the DNA matches it firmly. The size of a clone is reported for some rows only, either as once, few or many, or as a class for expanded clones.

v_call: TRBV7-8; j_call: TRBJ2-2; clone_size: NA; d_call: TRBD2; cdr3_aa: CASSPLLAGAPGELFF; cdr3_nt: TGTGCCAGCAGCCCGCTACTAGCGGGAGCCCCCGGGGAGCTGTTTTTT
v_call: TRBV4-3; j_call: TRBJ2-3; clone_size: NA; d_call: TRBD1; cdr3_aa: CASSRNRGTDTQYF; cdr3_nt: TGCGCCAGCAGCCGAAACAGGGGTACAGATACGCAGTATTTT
v_call: TRBV21-1; j_call: TRBJ1-2; clone_size: few; d_call: NA; cdr3_aa: CASSNRGRGYTF; cdr3_nt: TGTGCCAGCAGCAACAGGGGGAGGGGCTACACCTTC
v_call: TRBV4-1; j_call: TRBJ2-1; clone_size: NA; d_call: NA; cdr3_aa: CASSPLLNTNEQFF; cdr3_nt: TGCGCCAGCAGCCCCCTACTTAATACCAATGAGCAGTTCTTC
v_call: TRBV6-5; j_call: TRBJ1-2; clone_size: few; d_call: NA; cdr3_aa: CASSYLTRSGARGYGYTF; cdr3_nt: TGTGCCAGCAGTTACTTAACCCGGTCAGGGGCGCGGGGCTATGGCTACACCTTC
v_call: TRBV12-3/TRBV12-4; j_call: TRBJ2-5; clone_size: many; d_call: NA; cdr3_aa: CASSRWETQYF; cdr3_nt: TGTGCCAGCAGCCGGTGGGAGACCCAGTACTTC
v_call: TRBV5-1; j_call: TRBJ2-5; clone_size: NA; d_call: NA; cdr3_aa: CASSLDGFSQETQYF; cdr3_nt: TGCGCCAGCAGCTTGGACGGATTTTCCCAAGAGACCCAGTACTTC
v_call: TRBV18; j_call: TRBJ2-1; clone_size: NA; d_call: NA; cdr3_aa: CASSPPTTYNEQFF; cdr3_nt: TGTGCCAGCTCACCACCGACCACCTACAATGAGCAGTTCTTC
v_call: TRBV24-1; j_call: TRBJ1-1; clone_size: NA; d_call: NA; cdr3_aa: CATRGANTEAFF; cdr3_nt: TGTGCCACCCGGGGTGCCAACACTGAAGCTTTCTTT
v_call: TRBV6-2/TRBV6-3; j_call: TRBJ2-7; clone_size: NA; d_call: TRBD1; cdr3_aa: CASSRFGTGLSYEQYF; cdr3_nt: TGTGCCAGCAGTCGATTCGGGACAGGGTTATCCTACGAGCAGTACTTC
v_call: TRBV20-1; j_call: TRBJ1-1; clone_size: few; d_call: NA; cdr3_aa: CSAITGNTEAFF; cdr3_nt: TGCAGTGCAATTACAGGGAACACTGAAGCTTTCTTT
v_call: TRBV12-3/TRBV12-4; j_call: TRBJ1-1; clone_size: few; d_call: NA; cdr3_aa: CASSRTFGAEAFF; cdr3_nt: TGTGCCAGCAGTCGCACCTTCGGCGCTGAAGCTTTCTTT
v_call: TRBV5-1; j_call: TRBJ1-2; clone_size: few; d_call: NA; cdr3_aa: CASSFSGLSNYGYTF; cdr3_nt: TGCGCCAGCAGCTTTTCTGGTTTATCGAACTATGGCTACACCTTC
v_call: TRBV7-2; j_call: TRBJ1-5; clone_size: NA; d_call: NA; cdr3_aa: CASRQANQPQHF; cdr3_nt: TGTGCCAGTAGACAGGCTAATCAGCCCCAGCATTTT
v_call: TRBV12-3/TRBV12-4; j_call: TRBJ2-5; clone_size: NA; d_call: NA; cdr3_aa: CASSPGWGGETQYF; cdr3_nt: TGTGCCAGCAGCCCCGGGTGGGGTGGGGAGACCCAGTACTTC
v_call: TRBV7-2; j_call: TRBJ2-5; clone_size: NA; d_call: NA; cdr3_aa: CASSSQTGPAQYF; cdr3_nt: TGTGCCAGCAGCTCCCAGACAGGACCGGCCCAGTACTTC
v_call: TRBV7-2; j_call: TRBJ2-7; clone_size: few; d_call: NA; cdr3_aa: CASSPMDSAGGGAQYF; cdr3_nt: TGTGCCAGCAGCCCAATGGACAGTGCCGGAGGGGGAGCCCAGTACTTC
v_call: TRBV29-1; j_call: TRBJ2-7; clone_size: few; d_call: NA; cdr3_aa: CSVESGMGAYEQYF; cdr3_nt: TGCAGCGTTGAAAGCGGAATGGGTGCCTACGAGCAGTACTTC
v_call: TRBV3-1; j_call: TRBJ1-6; clone_size: few; d_call: NA; cdr3_aa: CASSQVAQGAYNSPLHF; cdr3_nt: TGTGCCAGCAGCCAAGTCGCTCAGGGCGCCTATAATTCACCCCTCCACTTT
v_call: TRBV20-1; j_call: TRBJ2-1; clone_size: NA; d_call: TRBD1; cdr3_aa: CSARVRTGGDEQFF; cdr3_nt: TGCAGTGCTAGAGTGAGGACAGGGGGCGATGAGCAGTTCTTC
v_call: TRBV7-2; j_call: TRBJ2-7; clone_size: NA; d_call: TRBD2; cdr3_aa: CASSLGLAGGFYNEQYF; cdr3_nt: TGTGCCAGCAGCTTAGGACTGGCGGGAGGCTTCTACAATGAGCAGTACTTC
v_call: TRBV15; j_call: TRBJ1-1; clone_size: NA; d_call: NA; cdr3_aa: CATSRDAGRMNTEAFF; cdr3_nt: TGTGCCACCAGCAGAGATGCGGGGCGTATGAACACTGAAGCTTTCTTT
v_call: TRBV5-1; j_call: TRBJ2-1; clone_size: few; d_call: TRBD2; cdr3_aa: CASSLEQGGTSGSNEQFF; cdr3_nt: TGCGCCAGCAGCTTGGAGCAGGGAGGGACTAGCGGGAGCAATGAGCAGTTCTTC
v_call: TRBV20-1; j_call: TRBJ2-7; clone_size: many; d_call: NA; cdr3_aa: CSARPRSSYEQYF; cdr3_nt: TGCAGTGCTAGGCCGCGGAGCTCCTACGAGCAGTACTTC
v_call: TRBV2; j_call: TRBJ2-5; clone_size: few; d_call: NA; cdr3_aa: CASSEVAGVQETQYF; cdr3_nt: TGTGCCAGCAGTGAAGTGGCAGGGGTACAAGAGACCCAGTACTTC
v_call: TRBV7-8; j_call: TRBJ2-1; clone_size: NA; d_call: NA; cdr3_aa: CASSFRVDAYNEQFF; cdr3_nt: TGTGCCAGCAGCTTCAGGGTTGACGCCTACAATGAGCAGTTCTTC
v_call: TRBV2; j_call: TRBJ1-5; clone_size: NA; d_call: NA; cdr3_aa: CASSFTRDSNQPQHF; cdr3_nt: TGTGCCAGCAGTTTCACCCGGGACAGCAATCAGCCCCAGCATTTT